Sequencing of this T cell receptor (beta chain) was carried out in a study of blood T cell repertoires in COVID-19. On the study more broadly: Researchers got acute and convalescent COVID-19 samples from the United States, Italy and Spain. The analysed material was cDNA or gDNA that came from T cells, B-cell-depleted T cells, or PBMCs.

This CDR3 spans 14 amino acids. V was pared by 0 bases and J by 4 bases, with 10 bases between. CDR1 SGHNT and CDR2 YYREEE come from the germline V gene (reference sequence). Enrolled through a virtual design, the participants were between roughly 18 and 90 years of age and came from approximately 25 US areas. How the authors handled the data: Amplified reference gene primers provided the basis for estimating nucleated cell counts. This table comes from immunoSEQ multiplex PCR, and its TCRdb copy is limited to in-frame clones, with some not included. The V and J calls and clone size come from that table; D and trimming were worked out from the DNA. Here the sample spans some 300,000 clones, nearly 90% being singletons.

The sample was PBMCs or T cells enriched from blood (not recorded which). This sequence joins TRBV5-4 and TRBJ1-2; no reliable D call. The receptor comes from a woman aged 18-29 years with acute COVID-19. CDR3 protein: CASSLEAGIYGYTF. The DNA for the CDR3 is TGTGCCAGCAGCTTGGAGGCGGGGATCTATGGCTACACCTTC.